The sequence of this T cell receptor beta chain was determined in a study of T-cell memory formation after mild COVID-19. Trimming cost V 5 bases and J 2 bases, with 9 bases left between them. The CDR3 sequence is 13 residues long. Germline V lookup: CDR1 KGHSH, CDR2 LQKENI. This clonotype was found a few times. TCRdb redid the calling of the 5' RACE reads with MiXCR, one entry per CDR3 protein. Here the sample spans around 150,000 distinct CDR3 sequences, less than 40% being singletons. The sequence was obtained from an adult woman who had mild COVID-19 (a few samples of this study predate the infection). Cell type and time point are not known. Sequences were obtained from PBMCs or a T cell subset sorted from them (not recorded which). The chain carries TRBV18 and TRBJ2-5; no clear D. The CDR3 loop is CASSTGWQETQYF. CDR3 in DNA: TGTGCCAGCTCAACCGGATGGCAAGAGACCCAGTACTTC.